This T cell receptor (beta chain) was profiled in a study of molecular identifiers for immune sequencing clone quantification. One entry per CDR3 protein, called by TCRdb with MiXCR from the PCR reads. The sample has over 100,000 distinct CDR3 sequences; 30% to 35% are singletons. This CDR3 has 13 amino acids. V lost 5 bases, J lost 13 bases, and 11 bases stayed unmatched. Germline CDR1 reads MDHEN; CDR2 reads SYDVKM. In regard to this clonotype: This sequence may be a read error, since a much larger clone differs from it by one base.

This chain connects TRBV28 to TRBJ2-1, with 7 bases fitting TRBD1. The receptor was derived from a human donor in good health. Some libraries in this study had Jurkat cell RNA spiked in. The sequenced material came from naive CD8+ T cells from blood, with Jurkat cell RNA spiked in. Subset in this sample: FACS-sorted CD8+CD4-CCR7+CD45RA+ naive T cells. This chain's CDR3 is CASSVGQEETQFF. DNA of the CDR3: TGTGCCAGCAGTGTAGGACAGGAGGAGACCCAGTTCTTC.